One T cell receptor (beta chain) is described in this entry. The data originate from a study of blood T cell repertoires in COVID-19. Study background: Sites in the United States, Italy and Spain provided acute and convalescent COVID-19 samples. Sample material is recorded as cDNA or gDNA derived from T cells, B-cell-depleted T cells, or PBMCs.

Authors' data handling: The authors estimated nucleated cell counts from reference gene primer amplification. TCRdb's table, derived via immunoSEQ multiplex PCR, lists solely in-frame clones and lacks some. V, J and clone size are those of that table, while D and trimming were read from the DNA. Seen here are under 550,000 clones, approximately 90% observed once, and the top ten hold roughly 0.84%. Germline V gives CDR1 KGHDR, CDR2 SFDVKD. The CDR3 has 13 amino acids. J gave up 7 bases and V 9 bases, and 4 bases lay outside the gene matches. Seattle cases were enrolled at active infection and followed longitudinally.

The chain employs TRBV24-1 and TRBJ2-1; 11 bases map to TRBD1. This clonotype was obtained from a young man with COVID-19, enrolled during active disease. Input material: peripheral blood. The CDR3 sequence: CATGDRGRNEQFF. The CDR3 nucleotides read TGTGCCACCGGGGACAGGGGGAGGAATGAGCAGTTCTTC.